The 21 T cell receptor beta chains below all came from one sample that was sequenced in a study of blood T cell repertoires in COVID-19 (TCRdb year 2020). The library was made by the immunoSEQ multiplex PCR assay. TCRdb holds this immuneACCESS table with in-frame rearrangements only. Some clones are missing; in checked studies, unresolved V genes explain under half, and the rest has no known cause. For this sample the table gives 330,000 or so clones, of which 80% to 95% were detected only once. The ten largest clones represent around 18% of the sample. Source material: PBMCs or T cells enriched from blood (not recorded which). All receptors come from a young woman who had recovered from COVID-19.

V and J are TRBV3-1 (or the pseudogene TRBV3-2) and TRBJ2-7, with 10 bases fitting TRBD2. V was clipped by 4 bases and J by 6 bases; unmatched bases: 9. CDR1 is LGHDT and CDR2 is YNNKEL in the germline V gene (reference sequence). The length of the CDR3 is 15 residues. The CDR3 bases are TGTGCCAGCAGCCGCACTAGCGGGGAGAGGTCCGAGCAGTACTTC. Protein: CASSRTSGERSEQYF.

CDR3 residues: CASSTRTGGLTDTQYF. CDR3 DNA: TGTGCCAGCAGCACGAGGACAGGGGGTCTCACAGATACGCAGTATTTT. V and J are TRBV6-2 or TRBV6-3 and TRBJ2-3; 10 bases agree with TRBD1. V was clipped by 6 bases and J by 2 bases; unmatched bases: 8. The germline V gene has CDR1 MNHEY and CDR2 SVGEGT. The CDR3 spans 16 residues.

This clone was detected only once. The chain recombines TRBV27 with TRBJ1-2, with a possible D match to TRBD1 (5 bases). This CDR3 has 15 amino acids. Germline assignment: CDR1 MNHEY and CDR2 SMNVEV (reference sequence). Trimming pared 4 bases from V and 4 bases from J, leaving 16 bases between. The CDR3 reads CASSSGAGSGYGYTF. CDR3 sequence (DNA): TGTGCCAGCAGTTCGGGCGCAGGGTCAGGCTATGGCTACACCTTC.

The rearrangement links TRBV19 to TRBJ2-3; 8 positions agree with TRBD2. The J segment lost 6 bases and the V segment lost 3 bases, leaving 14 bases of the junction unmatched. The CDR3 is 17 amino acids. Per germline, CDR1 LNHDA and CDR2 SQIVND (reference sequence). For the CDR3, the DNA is TGTGCCAGTAGTATCCCCCTCCCAGCGGGAGCGGGGGATACGCAGTATTTT. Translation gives CASSIPLPAGAGDTQYF.

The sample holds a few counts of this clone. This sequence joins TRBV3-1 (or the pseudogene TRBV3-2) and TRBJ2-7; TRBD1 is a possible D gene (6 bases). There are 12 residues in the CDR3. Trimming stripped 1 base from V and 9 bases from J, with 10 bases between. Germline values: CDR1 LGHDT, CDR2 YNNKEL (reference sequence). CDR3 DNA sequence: TGTGCCAGCAGCCAAGGACAAGGGGGGCAGTACTTC. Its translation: CASSQGQGGQYF.

The CDR3 DNA reads TGTGCCAGCAGTGCTTACAGGGGGAACCAGCCCCAGCATTTT. It translates to CASSAYRGNQPQHF. This chain links TRBV28 with TRBJ1-5; 8 nucleotides line up with TRBD1. V was clipped by 5 bases and J by 7 bases; unmatched bases: 7. CDR1 is MDHEN, CDR2 SYDVKM, per germline. The CDR3 runs to 14 residues.

The CDR3 is CASSFRDRGPYEQYF. The CDR3, as DNA: TGTGCCAGCAGTTTCCGGGACAGGGGGCCCTACGAGCAGTACTTC. The chain is built from TRBV6-5 and TRBJ2-7; 12 bases align to TRBD1. Germline loops: CDR1 MNHEY, CDR2 SVGAGI. The CDR3 has 15 amino acids. V was pared by 4 bases and J by 2 bases, with 3 bases of the junction left unmatched.

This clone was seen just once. This CDR3 is CASSQSFGRGSTDTQYF. CDR3 DNA: TGCGCCAGCAGTCAATCGTTCGGGCGGGGGAGCACAGATACGCAGTATTTT. This chain links TRBV23-1 with TRBJ2-3; 7 positions agree with TRBD2. TRBV23-1 is known as an ORF, though its function is uncertain. The trim removed 0 bases at V and 0 bases at J, leaving 6 bases unmatched. This CDR3 has 17 residues.

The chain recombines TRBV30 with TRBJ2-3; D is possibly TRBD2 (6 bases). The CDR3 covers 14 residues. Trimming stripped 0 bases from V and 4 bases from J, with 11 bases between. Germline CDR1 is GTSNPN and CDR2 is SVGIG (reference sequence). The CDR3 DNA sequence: TGTGCCTGGAGTGTATTGATAGCGGCAGATACGCAGTATTTT. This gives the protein CAWSVLIAADTQYF. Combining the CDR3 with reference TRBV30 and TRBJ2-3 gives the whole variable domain SQTIHQWPATLVQPVGSPLSLECTVEGTSNPNLYWYRQAAGRGLQLLFYSVGIGQISSEVPQNLSASRPQDRQFILSSKKLLLSDSGFYLCAWSVLIAADTQYFGPGTRLTVL.

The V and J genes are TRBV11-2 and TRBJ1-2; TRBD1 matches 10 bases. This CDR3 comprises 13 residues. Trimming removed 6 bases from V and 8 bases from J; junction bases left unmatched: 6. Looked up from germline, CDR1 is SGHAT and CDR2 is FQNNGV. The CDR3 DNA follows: TGTGCCAGCAGTCCCGGGACAGGGGTCGGCTACACCTTC. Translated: CASSPGTGVGYTF.

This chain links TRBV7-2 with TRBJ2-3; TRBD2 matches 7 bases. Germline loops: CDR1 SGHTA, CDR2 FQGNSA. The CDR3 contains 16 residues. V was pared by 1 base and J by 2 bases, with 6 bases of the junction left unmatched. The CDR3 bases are TGTGCCAGCAGCTTAGGTACTAGCGCCTACACAGATACGCAGTATTTT. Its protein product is CASSLGTSAYTDTQYF.

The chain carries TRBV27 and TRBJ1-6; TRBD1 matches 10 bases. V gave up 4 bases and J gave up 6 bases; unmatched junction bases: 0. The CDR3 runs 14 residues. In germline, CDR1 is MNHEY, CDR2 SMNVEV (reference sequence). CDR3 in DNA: TGTGCCAGCAGTTGGACAGGGGGTAATTCACCCCTCCACTTT. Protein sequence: CASSWTGGNSPLHF.

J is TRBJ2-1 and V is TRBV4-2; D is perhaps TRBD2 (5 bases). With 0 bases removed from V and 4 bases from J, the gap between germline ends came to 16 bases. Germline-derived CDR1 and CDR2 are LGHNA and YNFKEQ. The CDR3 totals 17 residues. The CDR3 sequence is CASSQEAGEVLYNEQFF. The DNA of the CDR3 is TGTGCCAGCAGCCAAGAGGCCGGGGAAGTCCTGTACAATGAGCAGTTCTTC.

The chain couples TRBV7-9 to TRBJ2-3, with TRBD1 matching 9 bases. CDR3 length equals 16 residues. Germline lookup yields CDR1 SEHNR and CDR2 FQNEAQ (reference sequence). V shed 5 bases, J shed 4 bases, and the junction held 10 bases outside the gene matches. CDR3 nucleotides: TGTGCCAGCAGCGACACTACAGGGGGCAGCGCAGATACGCAGTATTTT. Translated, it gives CASSDTTGGSADTQYF. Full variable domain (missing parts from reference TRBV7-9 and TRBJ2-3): DTGVSQNPRHKITKRGQNVTFRCDPISEHNRLYWYRQTLGQGPEFLTYFQNEAQLEKSRLLSDRFSAERPKGSFSTLEIQRTEQGDSAMYLCASSDTTGGSADTQYFGPGTRLTVL.

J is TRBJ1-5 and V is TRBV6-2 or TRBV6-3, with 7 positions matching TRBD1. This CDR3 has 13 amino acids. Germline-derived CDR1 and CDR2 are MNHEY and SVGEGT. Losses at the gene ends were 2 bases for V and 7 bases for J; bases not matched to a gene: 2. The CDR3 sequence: CASSYTGAQPQHF. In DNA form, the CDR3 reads TGTGCCAGCAGTTACACAGGGGCCCAGCCCCAGCATTTT.

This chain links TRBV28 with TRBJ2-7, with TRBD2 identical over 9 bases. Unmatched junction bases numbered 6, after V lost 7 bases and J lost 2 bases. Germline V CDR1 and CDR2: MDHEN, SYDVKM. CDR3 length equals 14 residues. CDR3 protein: CASKLSGSTYEQYF. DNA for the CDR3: TGTGCCAGCAAACTTAGCGGGAGCACCTACGAGCAGTACTTC. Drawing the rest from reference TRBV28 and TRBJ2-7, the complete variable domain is DVKVTQSSRYLVKRTGEKVFLECVQDMDHENMFWYRQDPGLGLRLIYFSYDVKMKEKGDIPEGYSVSREKKERFSLILESASTNQTSMYLCASKLSGSTYEQYFGPGTRLTVT.

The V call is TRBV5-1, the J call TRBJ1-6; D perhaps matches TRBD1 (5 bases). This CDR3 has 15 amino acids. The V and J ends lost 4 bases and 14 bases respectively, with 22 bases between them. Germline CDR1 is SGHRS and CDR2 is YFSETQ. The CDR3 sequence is CASSISGASGGALHF. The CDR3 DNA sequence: TGCGCCAGCAGCATAAGCGGGGCCTCCGGCGGCGCCCTCCACTTT.

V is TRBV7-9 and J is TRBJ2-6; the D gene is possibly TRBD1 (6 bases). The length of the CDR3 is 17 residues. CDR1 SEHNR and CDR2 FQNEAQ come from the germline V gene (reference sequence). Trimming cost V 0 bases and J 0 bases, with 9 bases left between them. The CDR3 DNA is TGTGCCAGCAGCTTAGCAGGGGGTCCCTCTGGGGCCAACGTCCTGACTTTC. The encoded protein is CASSLAGGPSGANVLTF. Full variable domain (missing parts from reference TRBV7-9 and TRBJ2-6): DTGVSQNPRHKITKRGQNVTFRCDPISEHNRLYWYRQTLGQGPEFLTYFQNEAQLEKSRLLSDRFSAERPKGSFSTLEIQRTEQGDSAMYLCASSLAGGPSGANVLTFGAGSRLTVL.

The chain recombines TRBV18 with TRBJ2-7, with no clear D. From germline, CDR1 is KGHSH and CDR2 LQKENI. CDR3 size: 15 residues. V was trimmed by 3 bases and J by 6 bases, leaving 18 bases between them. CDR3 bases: TGTGCCAGCTCACCCGGGTTTCTCCTCAAAGGCGAGCAGTACTTC. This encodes CASSPGFLLKGEQYF.

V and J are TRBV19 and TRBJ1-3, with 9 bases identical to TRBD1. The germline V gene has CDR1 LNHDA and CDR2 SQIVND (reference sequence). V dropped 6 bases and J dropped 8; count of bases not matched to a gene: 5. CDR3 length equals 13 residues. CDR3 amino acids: CASSEQGAYTIYF. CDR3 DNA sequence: TGTGCCAGTAGCGAACAGGGGGCTTACACCATATATTTT.

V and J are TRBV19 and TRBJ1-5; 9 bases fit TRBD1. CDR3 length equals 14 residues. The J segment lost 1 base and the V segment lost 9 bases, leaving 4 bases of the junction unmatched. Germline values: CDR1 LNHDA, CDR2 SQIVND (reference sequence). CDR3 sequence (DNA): TGTGCCAGGGGCGGGACAGGGAGCAATCAGCCCCAGCATTTT. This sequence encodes CARGGTGSNQPQHF.